A selection of T cell receptor beta chains follows, all from one sample in a study of T cells expressing NK-cell markers. Following a re-call of the 5' RACE reads, TCRdb has one entry per CDR3 protein and lacks DNA. The table lists about 460,000 distinct CDR3 sequences, with roughly 1.4% in the top ten. The sample was blood T cells: a sorted CD56 or NKG2C T cell subset, CD4+ or CD8+ T cells, or bulk PBMC T cells (not recorded which). These receptors came from a woman aged 50 to 65 in good health. CDR3s include the opening cysteine and the closing phenylalanine or tryptophan. Fields, in order: CDR3 protein, J gene, V gene.

cdr3_aa: CASESLAGTNNEQFF
j_call: TRBJ2-1
v_call: TRBV25-1

cdr3_aa: CASSESSPNQPQHF
j_call: TRBJ1-5
v_call: TRBV10-2

cdr3_aa: CASSIAPGLAAYEQYF
j_call: TRBJ2-7
v_call: TRBV19

cdr3_aa: CASSVGGGSGTEAFF
j_call: TRBJ1-1
v_call: TRBV9

cdr3_aa: CASSARDRAAGYTF
j_call: TRBJ1-2
v_call: TRBV18

cdr3_aa: CASSKPGQLFYEQYF
j_call: TRBJ2-7
v_call: TRBV12-3/TRBV12-4

cdr3_aa: CAIRSGATYEQYF
j_call: TRBJ2-7
v_call: TRBV10-3

cdr3_aa: CASSLDSGFSYNEQFF
j_call: TRBJ2-1
v_call: TRBV5-1

cdr3_aa: CASSLQREDTQYF
j_call: TRBJ2-3
v_call: TRBV7-3

cdr3_aa: CASSTRGGEEKLFF
j_call: TRBJ1-4
v_call: TRBV9

cdr3_aa: CASSRDRVFGANVLTF
j_call: TRBJ2-6
v_call: TRBV12-3/TRBV12-4

cdr3_aa: CATSPSGQGSGANVLTF
j_call: TRBJ2-6
v_call: TRBV24-1

cdr3_aa: CASSQVSRGTYEQYF
j_call: TRBJ2-7
v_call: TRBV6-2/TRBV6-3

cdr3_aa: CASSPMTGFTTEAFF
j_call: TRBJ1-1
v_call: TRBV7-6

cdr3_aa: CASSLVRVSRARTNEQFF
j_call: TRBJ2-1
v_call: TRBV5-1

cdr3_aa: CASSLEARATVNEQFF
j_call: TRBJ2-1
v_call: TRBV5-1

cdr3_aa: CATSAWTRNEQFF
j_call: TRBJ2-1
v_call: TRBV24-1

cdr3_aa: CSAAREGLNEQFF
j_call: TRBJ2-1
v_call: TRBV20-1

cdr3_aa: CASSLRRENEQFF
j_call: TRBJ2-1
v_call: TRBV7-7

cdr3_aa: CSAWSGTGGLRDTEAFF
j_call: TRBJ1-1
v_call: TRBV20-1

cdr3_aa: CASSHRTVTGELFF
j_call: TRBJ2-2
v_call: TRBV25-1

cdr3_aa: CASSSQAGPSYEQYF
j_call: TRBJ2-7
v_call: TRBV7-3

cdr3_aa: CASTLGPLGLGQETQYF
j_call: TRBJ2-5
v_call: TRBV19

cdr3_aa: CASSDGDTQYF
j_call: TRBJ2-3
v_call: TRBV7-3

cdr3_aa: CSARQGGRAGEQFF
j_call: TRBJ2-1
v_call: TRBV20-1

cdr3_aa: CASSERAGSYNEQFF
j_call: TRBJ2-1
v_call: TRBV2

cdr3_aa: CASRDQKGPNSPLHF
j_call: TRBJ1-6
v_call: TRBV4-1

cdr3_aa: CASRPMGQGQPQHF
j_call: TRBJ1-5
v_call: TRBV2

cdr3_aa: CASSFLVVGTEAFF
j_call: TRBJ1-1
v_call: TRBV12-3/TRBV12-4

cdr3_aa: CAIRAPRLHNEQFF
j_call: TRBJ2-1
v_call: TRBV10-3

cdr3_aa: CSARAPTSPEQYF
j_call: TRBJ2-7
v_call: TRBV20-1

cdr3_aa: CASSLARLAGASRNEQFF
j_call: TRBJ2-1
v_call: TRBV12-3/TRBV12-4

cdr3_aa: CATSRDDGPQHF
j_call: TRBJ1-5
v_call: TRBV15

cdr3_aa: CAWSAWTGTSNTEAFF
j_call: TRBJ1-1
v_call: TRBV30

cdr3_aa: CASSTPGTGNVGANVLTF
j_call: TRBJ2-6
v_call: TRBV19

cdr3_aa: CSVRSGADTQYF
j_call: TRBJ2-3
v_call: TRBV29-1

cdr3_aa: CSARLAKETQYF
j_call: TRBJ2-5
v_call: TRBV20-1